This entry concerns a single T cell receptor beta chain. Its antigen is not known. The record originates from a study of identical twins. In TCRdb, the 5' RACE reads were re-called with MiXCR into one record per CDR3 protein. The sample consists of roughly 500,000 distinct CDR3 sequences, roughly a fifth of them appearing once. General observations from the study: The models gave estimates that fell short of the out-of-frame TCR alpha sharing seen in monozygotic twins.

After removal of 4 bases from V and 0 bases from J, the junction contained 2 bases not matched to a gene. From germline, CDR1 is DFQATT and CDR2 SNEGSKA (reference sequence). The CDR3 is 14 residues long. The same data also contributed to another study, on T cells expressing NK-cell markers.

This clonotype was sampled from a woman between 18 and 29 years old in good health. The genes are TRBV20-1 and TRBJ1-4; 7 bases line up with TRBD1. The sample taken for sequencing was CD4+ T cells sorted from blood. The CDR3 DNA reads TGCAGTGCTACAGGGGGTGCAACTAATGAAAAACTGTTTTTT. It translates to CSATGGATNEKLFF.